Presented here are 22 T cell receptor beta chains from one specimen sequenced in a study of spatial heterogeneity in lung cancer. TCRdb re-called the 5' RACE reads with MiXCR, one entry per CDR3 protein. The sample has 95,000 to 130,000 distinct CDR3 sequences; 9.5% to 15% are singletons. Stated time point: blood at routine non-recurrence follow-up after resection. Whole RNA, which was extracted from tumor, nontumor lung tissue or frozen PBMC, was sequenced without any cell sorting. The sample in question was PBMCs, obtained at follow-up. These receptor sequences come from a male donor with early-stage non-small cell lung cancer.

The gene calls are TRBV11-2 and TRBJ1-4, with D uncertain. V lost 5 bases and J 0 bases, leaving 10 bases between the germline ends. Germline loops: CDR1 SGHAT, CDR2 FQNNGV. The CDR3 totals 15 residues. The DNA for the CDR3 is TGTGCCAGCAGCCGTCTCGGGACAACTAATGAAAAACTGTTTTTT. Translated: CASSRLGTTNEKLFF.

The chain carries TRBV10-2 and TRBJ2-1; 13 nucleotides line up with TRBD2. The CDR3 loop spans 18 amino acids. V dropped 5 bases and J dropped 8; count of bases not matched to a gene: 15. CDR1 and CDR2 (germline): WSHSY, SAAADI. The CDR3 coding sequence is TGCGCCAGCAGTAACCGGGGACTAGCGGGGACCATCGGGGATGAGCAGTTCTTC. Translation gives CASSNRGLAGTIGDEQFF.

This clonotype was seen only a few times. This rearrangement joins TRBV7-9 to TRBJ2-2, with 9 positions matching TRBD2. Germline lookup yields CDR1 SEHNR and CDR2 FQNEAQ (reference sequence). Losses at the gene ends were 0 bases for V and 7 bases for J; bases not matched to a gene: 6. The CDR3 runs 16 residues. The CDR3 spells CASSLASGLAIGELFF. The CDR3 nucleotides are TGTGCCAGCAGCTTAGCGTCAGGACTAGCGATCGGGGAGCTGTTTTTT.

This clonotype was seen ten or more times. This sequence joins TRBV20-1 and TRBJ1-6, with TRBD1 as a possible D gene (5 bases). Germline-derived CDR1 and CDR2 are DFQATT and SNEGSKA (reference sequence). The length of the CDR3 is 16 residues. V was cut by 4 bases and J by 0 bases, with 13 bases left in between. Here the CDR3 DNA reads TGCAGTGCTATCCTCGGGGGGAGCTCCTATAATTCACCCCTCCACTTT. It encodes CSAILGGSSYNSPLHF.

This clonotype was counted a few times. J is TRBJ2-1 and V is TRBV12-3 or TRBV12-4; 13 bases fit TRBD2. Trimming took 4 bases from V and 9 from J; bases not matched to a gene: 3. This CDR3 region has 14 residues. Written as DNA, the CDR3 is TGTGCCAGCAGTTGGACTAGCGGGGGTTCTGAGCAGTTCTTC. It translates to CASSWTSGGSEQFF.

In this sample, this clonotype turned up many times. The chain couples TRBV10-3 to TRBJ1-1; 9 nucleotides agree with TRBD1. Germline V gene data show CDR1 as ENHRY and CDR2 as SYGVKD. This CDR3 comprises 13 residues. V lost 7 bases to trimming and J lost 4 bases; unmatched junction nucleotides: 4. The CDR3 loop is CAIKGTGTTEAFF. The CDR3 DNA reads TGTGCCATCAAGGGGACAGGGACCACTGAAGCTTTCTTT.

The CDR3: CAWSVLGSGGYNEQFF. DNA for the CDR3: TGTGCCTGGAGTGTCCTCGGTAGCGGGGGTTACAATGAGCAGTTCTTC. The chain has TRBV30 and TRBJ2-1; 9 bases agree with TRBD2. The CDR3 consists of 16 residues. Losses at the gene ends were 0 bases for V and 4 bases for J; bases not matched to a gene: 7. CDR1 GTSNPN and CDR2 SVGIG come from the germline V gene (reference sequence). Full variable domain (missing parts from reference TRBV30 and TRBJ2-1): SQTIHQWPATLVQPVGSPLSLECTVEGTSNPNLYWYRQAAGRGLQLLFYSVGIGQISSEVPQNLSASRPQDRQFILSSKKLLLSDSGFYLCAWSVLGSGGYNEQFFGPGTRLTVL.

In its sample, this clonotype was seen a few times. The chain uses TRBV7-6 and TRBJ2-7; TRBD1 might be the D (5 bases). V lost 3 bases and J lost 2, with 11 bases in between. Germline-derived CDR1 and CDR2 are SGHVS and FNYEAQ. CDR3 size: 14 residues. CDR3 residues: CASSLAGFAYEQYF. The CDR3 DNA is TGTGCCAGCAGCTTGGCAGGGTTTGCCTACGAGCAGTACTTC. Full variable domain (missing parts from reference TRBV7-6 and TRBJ2-7): GAGVSQSPRYKVTKRGQDVALRCDPISGHVSLYWYRQALGQGPEFLTYFNYEAQQDKSGLPNDRFSAERPEGSISTLTIQRTEQRDSAMYRCASSLAGFAYEQYFGPGTRLTVT.

This clonotype was recorded many times. The chain uses TRBV6-5 and TRBJ1-2, with D possibly TRBD1 on 5 matching bases. V was shortened by 5 bases and J by 4 bases, with 11 bases between the two germline ends. CDR1 is MNHEY, CDR2 SVGAGI, per germline. The CDR3 spans 13 residues. CDR3: CASSTGGLYGYTF. The CDR3 nucleotides read TGTGCCAGCAGTACTGGGGGACTCTATGGCTACACCTTC.

The sample holds many counts of this clonotype. This chain uses TRBV29-1 with TRBJ2-2, with a weak D call TRBD1 (6 bases). Between the trimmed V and J ends, which lost 2 bases and 5 bases, there was a span of 15 bases. This CDR3 has 15 amino acids. Germline assignment: CDR1 SQVTM and CDR2 ANQGSEA. The CDR3 nucleotides read TGCAGCGTTGAAACGGGCAGGGGTAGTACCGGGGAGCTGTTTTTT. Encoded protein: CSVETGRGSTGELFF.

This clonotype came up a few times. The genes are TRBV10-1 and TRBJ2-3; no definite D call. The germline V and J ends were trimmed by 3 bases and 0 bases, with 4 bases remaining between them. The CDR3 extends over 13 amino acids. Per the germline V gene, CDR1 is WNHNN and CDR2 is SYGVQD (reference sequence). In DNA form, the CDR3 reads TGCGCCAGCAGTGATACTAGCACAGATACGCAGTATTTT. Translating it yields CASSDTSTDTQYF.

The table lists this clonotype with many counts. The chain employs TRBV7-2 and TRBJ2-5, with D perhaps TRBD2 (6 bases). V was trimmed by 2 bases and J by 1 base, leaving 14 bases between them. From germline, CDR1 is SGHTA and CDR2 FQGNSA. The CDR3 runs 16 residues. CDR3 coding DNA: TGTGCCAGCAGCTTATCATTGGCGGGGTCCCAAGAGACCCAGTACTTC. It translates to CASSLSLAGSQETQYF.

This clonotype has at least ten counts. J is TRBJ2-1 and V is TRBV5-1; 8 nucleotides agree with TRBD2. This CDR3 contains 18 residues. The ends lost 0 bases at V and 4 bases at J; junction bases unmatched: 12. Germline V gives CDR1 SGHRS, CDR2 YFSETQ. The DNA of the CDR3 is TGCGCCAGCAGCTTGGAAAGCGCCGGGGGGGCCGAATACAATGAGCAGTTCTTC. Residues: CASSLESAGGAEYNEQFF.

This clonotype was detected many times. CDR3 protein: CSADRGPLRTGELFF. CDR3 in DNA: TGCAGTGCCGACAGGGGGCCGCTACGCACCGGGGAGCTGTTTTTT. The chain combines TRBV20-1 with TRBJ2-2; 10 bases map to TRBD1. The V gene end was trimmed by 6 bases and the J gene end by 4 bases; junction bases not matched to a gene: 8. In germline, CDR1 is DFQATT, CDR2 SNEGSKA (reference sequence). The CDR3 totals 15 residues.

This clonotype was observed at least ten times. This chain uses TRBV29-1 with TRBJ2-7; D not resolved. The CDR3 contains 13 residues. V was pared by 6 bases and J by 2 bases, with 14 bases between. CDR1 is SQVTM and CDR2 is ANQGSEA in the germline V gene. The CDR3 region has the DNA TGCAGCGTGATACCCCTGAGCACCTACGAGCAGTACTTC. This translates into CSVIPLSTYEQYF.

This clonotype was seen more than once but under ten times. The gene calls are TRBV5-1 and TRBJ2-1, with D possibly matching TRBD2 (6 bases). Trimming stripped 1 base from V and 6 bases from J, with 14 bases between. Germline V gene lookup returns CDR1 SGHRS and CDR2 YFSETQ. This CDR3 comprises 15 residues. CDR3 sequence: CASSLSGLPVNEQFF. The CDR3 nucleotides read TGCGCCAGCAGCTTGAGCGGACTACCCGTCAATGAGCAGTTCTTC.

This clonotype was seen a few times. The chain couples TRBV4-3 to TRBJ2-6; D possibly corresponds to TRBD1 (5 bases). This CDR3 region has 14 residues. CDR1 is LGHNA, CDR2 YSLEER, per germline. V dropped 3 bases and J dropped 9 bases, with 12 bases sitting between them. The CDR3: CASSQIRDGNVLTF. The CDR3 bases are TGCGCCAGCAGCCAGATCAGGGATGGCAACGTCCTGACTTTC.

Of note for this clonotype: A single base separates this from a much larger clone, so it may be a read error. The rearrangement uses TRBV27 and TRBJ2-2; 12 positions agree with TRBD2. J gave up 4 bases and V 3 bases, and 9 bases lay outside the gene matches. The V gene's germline CDR1 is MNHEY and CDR2 SMNVEV (reference sequence). This CDR3 is built from 18 residues. The CDR3 sequence is CASSFRSTSGGRTGELFF. CDR3 DNA sequence: TGTGCCAGCAGTTTTCGGAGTACTAGCGGGGGGCGCACCGGGGAGCTGTTTTTT.

This clonotype was recorded at least ten times. This chain joins TRBV9 and TRBJ2-1, with D possibly being TRBD2 (6 bases). The V gene's germline CDR1 is SGDLS and CDR2 YYNGEE. This CDR3 is built from 16 residues. The V and J ends lost 2 bases and 5 bases respectively, with 17 bases between them. CDR3 nucleotides: TGTGCCAGCAGCGTTGGGGCTCCGGGGGAAAACAATGAGCAGTTCTTC. Translating it yields CASSVGAPGENNEQFF.

Only a few counts were recorded for this clonotype. The chain is built from TRBV20-1 and TRBJ1-5; D perhaps matches TRBD1 (6 bases). The CDR3 extends over 15 amino acids. The V end was cut by 3 bases, the J end by 2 bases, with 14 bases between. Germline CDR1 is DFQATT and CDR2 is SNEGSKA (reference sequence). This CDR3 reads CSASSGGAGNQPQHF. In nucleotides, the CDR3 is TGCAGTGCTAGTTCTGGGGGGGCCGGCAATCAGCCCCAGCATTTT.

This clonotype has at least ten counts. The gene calls are TRBV7-2 and TRBJ2-5; TRBD1 agrees at 8 bases. V gave up 6 bases and J gave up 2 bases; unmatched junction bases: 8. Germline CDR1 SGHTA, CDR2 FQGNSA. The CDR3 sequence is 15 residues long. In DNA form, the CDR3 reads TGTGCCAGCAGTTTTATGAGGACAGGGCAAGAGACCCAGTACTTC. It encodes CASSFMRTGQETQYF.

This clonotype was recorded a few times. The V and J genes are TRBV5-6 and TRBJ2-3, with TRBD2 identical over 10 bases. Trimming cost V 4 bases and J 8 bases; bases outside gene matches: 4. Germline CDR1 is SGHDT and CDR2 is YYEEEE. The CDR3 extends over 13 amino acids. The CDR3 sequence is CASSPPSGGTQYF. CDR3 coding DNA: TGTGCCAGCAGCCCGCCTAGCGGGGGTACGCAGTATTTT.